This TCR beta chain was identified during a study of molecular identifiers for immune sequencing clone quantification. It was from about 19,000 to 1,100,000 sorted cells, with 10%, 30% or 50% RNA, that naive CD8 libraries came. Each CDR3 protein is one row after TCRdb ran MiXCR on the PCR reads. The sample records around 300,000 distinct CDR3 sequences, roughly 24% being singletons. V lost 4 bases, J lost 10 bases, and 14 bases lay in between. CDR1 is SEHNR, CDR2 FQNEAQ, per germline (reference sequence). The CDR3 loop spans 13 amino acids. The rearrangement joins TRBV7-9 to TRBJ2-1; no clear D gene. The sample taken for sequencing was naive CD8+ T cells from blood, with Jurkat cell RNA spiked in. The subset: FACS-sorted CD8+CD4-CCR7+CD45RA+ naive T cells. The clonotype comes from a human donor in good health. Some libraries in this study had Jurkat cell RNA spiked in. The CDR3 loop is CASSSDPLREQFF. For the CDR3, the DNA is TGTGCCAGCAGCTCGGACCCCCTTCGGGAGCAGTTCTTC.